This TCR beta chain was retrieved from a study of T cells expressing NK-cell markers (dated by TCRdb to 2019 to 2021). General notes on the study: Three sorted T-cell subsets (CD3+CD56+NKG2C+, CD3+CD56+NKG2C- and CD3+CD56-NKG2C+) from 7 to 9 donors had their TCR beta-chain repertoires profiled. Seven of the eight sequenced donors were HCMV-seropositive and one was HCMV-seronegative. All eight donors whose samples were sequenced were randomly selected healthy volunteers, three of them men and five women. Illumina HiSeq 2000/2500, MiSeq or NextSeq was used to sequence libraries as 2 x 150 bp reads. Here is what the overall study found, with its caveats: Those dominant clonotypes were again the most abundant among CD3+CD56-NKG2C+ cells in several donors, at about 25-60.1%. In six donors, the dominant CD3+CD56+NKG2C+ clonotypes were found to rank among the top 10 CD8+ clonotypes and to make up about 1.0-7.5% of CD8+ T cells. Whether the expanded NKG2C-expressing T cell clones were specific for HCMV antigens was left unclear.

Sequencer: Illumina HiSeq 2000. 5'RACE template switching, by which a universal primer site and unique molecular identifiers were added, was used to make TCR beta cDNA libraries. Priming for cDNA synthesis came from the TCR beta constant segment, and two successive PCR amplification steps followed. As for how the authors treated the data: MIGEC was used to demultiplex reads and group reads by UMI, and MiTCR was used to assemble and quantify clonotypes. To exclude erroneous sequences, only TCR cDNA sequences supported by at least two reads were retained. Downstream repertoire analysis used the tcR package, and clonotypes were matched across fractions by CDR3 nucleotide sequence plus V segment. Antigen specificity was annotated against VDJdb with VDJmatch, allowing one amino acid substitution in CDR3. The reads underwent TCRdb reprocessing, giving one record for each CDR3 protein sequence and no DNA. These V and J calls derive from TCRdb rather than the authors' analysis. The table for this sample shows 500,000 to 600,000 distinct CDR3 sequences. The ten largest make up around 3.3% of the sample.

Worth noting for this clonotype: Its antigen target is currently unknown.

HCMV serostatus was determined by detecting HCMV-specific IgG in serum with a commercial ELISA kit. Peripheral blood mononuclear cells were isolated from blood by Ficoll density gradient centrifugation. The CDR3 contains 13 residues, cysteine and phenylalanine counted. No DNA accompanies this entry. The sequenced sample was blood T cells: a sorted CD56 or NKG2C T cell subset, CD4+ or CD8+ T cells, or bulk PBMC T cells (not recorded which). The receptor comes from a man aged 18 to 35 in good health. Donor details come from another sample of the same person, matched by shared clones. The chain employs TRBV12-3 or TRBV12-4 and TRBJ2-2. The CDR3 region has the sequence CASRASRSGELFF.